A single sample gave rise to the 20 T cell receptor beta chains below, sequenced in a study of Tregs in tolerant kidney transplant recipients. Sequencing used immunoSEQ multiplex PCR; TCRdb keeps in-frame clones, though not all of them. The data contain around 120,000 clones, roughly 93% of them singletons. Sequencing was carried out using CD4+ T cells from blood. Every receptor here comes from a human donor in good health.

The CDR3 coding sequence is TGTGCCAGCAGCTTAGTCCCAGGGGGGTCCTACGAGCAGTACTTC. Protein sequence: CASSLVPGGSYEQYF. The J gene is TRBJ2-7, the V gene TRBV7-2; maybe TRBD1 (7 bases). V was clipped by 1 base and J by 1 base, with 11 bases between them. The germline gives CDR1 SGHTA, CDR2 FQGNSA. This CDR3 is built from 15 residues.

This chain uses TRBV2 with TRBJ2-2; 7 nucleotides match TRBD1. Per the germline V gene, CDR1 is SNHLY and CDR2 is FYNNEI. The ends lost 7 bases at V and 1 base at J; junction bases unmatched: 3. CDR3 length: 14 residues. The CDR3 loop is CASKRTGNTGELFF. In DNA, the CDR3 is TGTGCCAGCAAACGGACAGGGAACACCGGGGAGCTGTTTTTT. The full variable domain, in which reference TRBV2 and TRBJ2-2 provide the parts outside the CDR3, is EPEVTQTPSHQVTQMGQEVILRCVPISNHLYFYWYRQILGQKVEFLVSFYNNEISEKSEIFDDQFSVERPDGSNFTLKIRSTKLEDSAMYFCASKRTGNTGELFFGEGSRLTVL.

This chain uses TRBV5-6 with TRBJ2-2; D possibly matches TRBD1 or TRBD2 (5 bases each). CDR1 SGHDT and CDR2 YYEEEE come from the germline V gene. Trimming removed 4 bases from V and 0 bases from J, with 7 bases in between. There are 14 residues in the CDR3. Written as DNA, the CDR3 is TGTGCCAGCAGCGGGGGACCGAACACCGGGGAGCTGTTTTTT. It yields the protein CASSGGPNTGELFF. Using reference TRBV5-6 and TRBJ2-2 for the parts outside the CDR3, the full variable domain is DAGVTQSPTHLIKTRGQQVTLRCSPKSGHDTVSWYQQALGQGPQFIFQYYEEEERQRGNFPDRFSGHQFPNYSSELNVNALLLGDSALYLCASSGGPNTGELFFGEGSRLTVL.

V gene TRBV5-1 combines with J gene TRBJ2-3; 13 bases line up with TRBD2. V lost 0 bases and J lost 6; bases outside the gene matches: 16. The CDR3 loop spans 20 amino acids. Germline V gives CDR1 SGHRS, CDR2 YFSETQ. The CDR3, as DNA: TGCGCCAGCAGCTTGGCCAGGACTAGCGGGGGAACCTTTCGCGCGGATACGCAGTATTTT. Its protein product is CASSLARTSGGTFRADTQYF.

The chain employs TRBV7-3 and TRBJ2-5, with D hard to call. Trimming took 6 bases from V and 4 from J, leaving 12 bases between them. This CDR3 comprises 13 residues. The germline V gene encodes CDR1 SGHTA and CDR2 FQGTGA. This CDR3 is CASRSLVPETQYF. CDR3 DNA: TGTGCCAGCAGATCCCTAGTGCCAGAGACCCAGTACTTC.

This CDR3 is CASSTPGSEGYTF. CDR3 DNA sequence: TGTGCCAGTAGTACGCCGGGCAGTGAGGGCTACACCTTC. J is TRBJ1-2 and V is TRBV19; D call uncertain. V was trimmed by 4 bases and J by 8 bases, leaving 14 bases between them. The V gene's germline CDR1 is LNHDA and CDR2 SQIVND (reference sequence). The CDR3 is 13 amino acids.

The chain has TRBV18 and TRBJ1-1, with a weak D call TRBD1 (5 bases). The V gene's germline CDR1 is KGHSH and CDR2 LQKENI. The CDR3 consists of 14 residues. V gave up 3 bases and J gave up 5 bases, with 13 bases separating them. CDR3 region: CASSPTGVGTEAFF. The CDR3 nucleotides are TGTGCCAGCTCACCCACGGGGGTAGGGACTGAAGCTTTCTTT.

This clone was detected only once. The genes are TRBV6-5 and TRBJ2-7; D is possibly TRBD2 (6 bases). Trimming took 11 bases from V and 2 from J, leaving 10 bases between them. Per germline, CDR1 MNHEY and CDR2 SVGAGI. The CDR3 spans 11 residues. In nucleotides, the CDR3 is TGTGCCTCGGGGGATACCTACGAGCAGTACTTC. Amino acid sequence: CASGDTYEQYF.

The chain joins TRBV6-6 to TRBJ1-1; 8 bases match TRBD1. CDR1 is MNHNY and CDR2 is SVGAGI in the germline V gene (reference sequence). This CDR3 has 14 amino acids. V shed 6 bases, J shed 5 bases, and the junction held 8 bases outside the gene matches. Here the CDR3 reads CASSRTGRGTEAFF. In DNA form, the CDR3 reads TGTGCCAGCAGCCGGACAGGGAGAGGTACTGAAGCTTTCTTT.

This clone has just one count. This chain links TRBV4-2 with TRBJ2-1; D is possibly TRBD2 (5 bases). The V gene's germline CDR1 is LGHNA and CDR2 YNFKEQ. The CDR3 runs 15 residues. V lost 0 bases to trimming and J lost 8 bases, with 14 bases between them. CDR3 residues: CASSQDSTLGDEQFF. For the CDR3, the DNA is TGTGCCAGCAGCCAAGATAGCACCCTCGGGGATGAGCAGTTCTTC.

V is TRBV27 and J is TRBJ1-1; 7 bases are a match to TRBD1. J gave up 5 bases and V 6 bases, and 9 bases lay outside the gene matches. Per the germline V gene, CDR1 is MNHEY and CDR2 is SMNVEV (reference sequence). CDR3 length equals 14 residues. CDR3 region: CASRTHRGRTEAFF. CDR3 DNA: TGTGCCAGCAGGACCCACAGGGGAAGGACTGAAGCTTTCTTT.

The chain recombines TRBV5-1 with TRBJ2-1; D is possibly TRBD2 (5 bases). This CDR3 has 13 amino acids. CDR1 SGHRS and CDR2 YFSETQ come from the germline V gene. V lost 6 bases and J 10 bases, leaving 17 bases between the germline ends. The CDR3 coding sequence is TGCGCCAGCACCATTGAGGGTCAATGGGAGCAGTTCTTC. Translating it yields CASTIEGQWEQFF.

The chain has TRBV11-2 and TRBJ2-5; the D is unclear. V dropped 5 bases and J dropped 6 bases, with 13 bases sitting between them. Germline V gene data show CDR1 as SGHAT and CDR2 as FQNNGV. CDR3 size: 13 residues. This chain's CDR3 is CASSLTSPQTQYF. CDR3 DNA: TGTGCCAGCAGCCTGACCTCGCCTCAGACCCAGTACTTC.

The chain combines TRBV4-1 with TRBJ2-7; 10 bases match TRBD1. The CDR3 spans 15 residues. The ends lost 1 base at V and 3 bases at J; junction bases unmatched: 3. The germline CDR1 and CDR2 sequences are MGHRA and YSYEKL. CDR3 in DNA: TGCGCCAGCAGCCAAGGCCGGACAGGGGGCTACGAGCAGTACTTC. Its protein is CASSQGRTGGYEQYF.

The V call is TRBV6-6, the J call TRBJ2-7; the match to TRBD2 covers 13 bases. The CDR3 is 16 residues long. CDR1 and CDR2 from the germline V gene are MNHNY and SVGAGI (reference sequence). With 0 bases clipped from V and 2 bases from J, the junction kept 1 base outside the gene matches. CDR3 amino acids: CASSYSGTSGAYEQYF. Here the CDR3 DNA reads TGTGCCAGCAGTTACTCCGGGACTAGCGGGGCCTACGAGCAGTACTTC.

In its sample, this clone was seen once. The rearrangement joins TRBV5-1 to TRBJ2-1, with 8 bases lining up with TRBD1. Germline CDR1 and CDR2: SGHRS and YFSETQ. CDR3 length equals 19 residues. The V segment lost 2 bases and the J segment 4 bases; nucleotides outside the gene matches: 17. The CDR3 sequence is CASSLWGDGSGTGYNEQFF. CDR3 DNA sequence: TGCGCCAGCAGCTTATGGGGGGATGGGTCCGGGACAGGATACAATGAGCAGTTCTTC.

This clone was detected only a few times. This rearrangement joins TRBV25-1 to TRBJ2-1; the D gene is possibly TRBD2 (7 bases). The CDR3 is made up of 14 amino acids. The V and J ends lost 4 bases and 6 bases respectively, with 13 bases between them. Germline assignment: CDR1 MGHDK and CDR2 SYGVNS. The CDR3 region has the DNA TGTGCCAGCAGTGCGGGGGGCAGCATCAATGAGCAGTTCTTC. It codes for CASSAGGSINEQFF. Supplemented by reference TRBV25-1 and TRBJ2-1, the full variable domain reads EADIYQTPRYLVIGTGKKITLECSQTMGHDKMYWYQQDPGMELHLIHYSYGVNSTEKGDLSSESTVSRIRTEHFPLTLESARPSHTSQYLCASSAGGSINEQFFGPGTRLTVL.

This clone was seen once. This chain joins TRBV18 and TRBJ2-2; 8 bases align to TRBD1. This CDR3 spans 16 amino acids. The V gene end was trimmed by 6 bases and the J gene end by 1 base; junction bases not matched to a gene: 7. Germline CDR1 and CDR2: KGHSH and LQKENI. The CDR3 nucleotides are TGTGCCAGCTCGGGAGGACAGGGTTTGAACACCGGGGAGCTGTTTTTT. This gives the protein CASSGGQGLNTGELFF.

The CDR3 nucleotides read TGCGCCAGCAGCCCCCCGGGACAGGGAGTTCCCAGCTCCTACGAGCAGTACTTC. It codes for CASSPPGQGVPSSYEQYF. The chain uses TRBV5-1 and TRBJ2-7; 9 positions match TRBD1. CDR3 length: 18 amino acids. After removal of 4 bases from V and 0 bases from J, the junction contained 14 bases not matched to a gene. Germline values: CDR1 SGHRS, CDR2 YFSETQ.

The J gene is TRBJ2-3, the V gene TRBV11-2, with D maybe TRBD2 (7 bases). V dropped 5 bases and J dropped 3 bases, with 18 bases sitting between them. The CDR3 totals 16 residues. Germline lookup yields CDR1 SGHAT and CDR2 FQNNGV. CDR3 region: CASSRLGGASTDTQYF. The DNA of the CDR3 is TGTGCCAGCAGCCGCCTGGGGGGGGCAAGTACAGATACGCAGTATTTT.